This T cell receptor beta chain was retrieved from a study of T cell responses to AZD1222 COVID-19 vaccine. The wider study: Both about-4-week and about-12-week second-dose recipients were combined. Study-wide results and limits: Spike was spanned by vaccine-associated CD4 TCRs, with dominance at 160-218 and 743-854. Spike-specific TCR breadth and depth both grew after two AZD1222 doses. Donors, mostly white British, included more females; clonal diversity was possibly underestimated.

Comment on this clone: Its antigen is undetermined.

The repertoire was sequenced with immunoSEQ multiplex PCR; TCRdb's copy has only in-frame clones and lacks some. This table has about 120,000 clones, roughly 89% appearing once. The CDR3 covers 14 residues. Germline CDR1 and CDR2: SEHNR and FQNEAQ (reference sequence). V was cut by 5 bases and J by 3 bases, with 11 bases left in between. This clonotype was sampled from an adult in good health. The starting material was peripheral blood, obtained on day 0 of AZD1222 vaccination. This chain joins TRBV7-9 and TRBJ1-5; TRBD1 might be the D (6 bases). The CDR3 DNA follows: TGTGCCAGCAGCGCTCACAGGGACAATCAGCCCCAGCATTTT. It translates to CASSAHRDNQPQHF.